The clone carrying this TCR beta chain was observed many times. The antigen is unknown. The read terminates 3 residues before the CDR3 end, so the remaining end is supplied by the germline J gene. Produced via immunoSEQ multiplex PCR; TCRdb's table is partial and in-frame only. The sample yields about 35,000 clones, without any singletons. These data are taken from a study of T cell clonality in common variable immunodeficiency. The CDR3 runs to 15 residues. Germline V gene sequence: CDR1 MDHEN, CDR2 SYDVKM. The ends were cut back, 2 bases at V and 1 base at J, with 11 bases in the middle. Findings of the study overall: CVID subjects had higher TCRbeta clonality than healthy controls, most marked in about a third. Fewer TCRbeta clones were shared among CVID subjects than controls.

This rearrangement joins TRBV28 to TRBJ1-1, with D unclear. Sequencing was performed on peripheral blood mononuclear cells. The sequence came from a person aged 18 to 70 in good health. The CDR3 sequence is CASSLSFTGNTEAFF. Partial CDR3 DNA: TGTGCCAGCAGTTTAAGCTTCACGGGGAACACTGAA.